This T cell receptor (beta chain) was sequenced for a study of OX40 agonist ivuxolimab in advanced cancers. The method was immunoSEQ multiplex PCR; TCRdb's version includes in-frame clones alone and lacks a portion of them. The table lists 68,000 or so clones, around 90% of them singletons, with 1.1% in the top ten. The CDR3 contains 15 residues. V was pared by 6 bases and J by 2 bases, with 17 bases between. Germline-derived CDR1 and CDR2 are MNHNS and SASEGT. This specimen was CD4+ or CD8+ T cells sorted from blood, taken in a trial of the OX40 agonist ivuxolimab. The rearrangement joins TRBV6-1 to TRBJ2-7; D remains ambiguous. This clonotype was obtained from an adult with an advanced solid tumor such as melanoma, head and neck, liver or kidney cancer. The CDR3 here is CASRLAGSTPYEQYF. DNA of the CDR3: TGTGCCAGCAGATTAGCAGGATCTACCCCCTACGAGCAGTACTTC.